What follows describes a single TCR beta chain. This clone's antigen is unknown. Base qualities were left out, and no much larger clone turns up one base away. V is cut by 0 bases and J by 11 bases, and the space between the germline ends is 13 bases. The CDR3 holds 12 amino acids from the cysteine to the phenylalanine. Of all the DNA, just the CDR3 is kept, 36 bases in frame from base 1. Based on the germline V gene (reference sequence), the CDR1 and CDR2 sequences are DFQATT and SNEGSKA. This specimen's time point label, per the study, means: newly diagnosed GD, antithyroid drugs for less than 3 months. For both TCR sequencing and RNA sequencing, RNA was extracted from PBMCs in TRIzol. The diagnosis of Graves' disease followed American Thyroid Association guidelines. Recruitment of patients was carried out at an endocrinology department in Xi'an, China. Each patient gave 8.5 to 9.5 milliliters of peripheral blood, collected in an EDTA anticoagulant tube. PBMCs were isolated by Ficoll Paque Plus density gradient separation without further T cell sorting. An Agilent 2100 Bioanalyzer and agarose gel were used to check RNA quality, and a NanoDrop 2000 was used to measure RNA concentration.

The data were obtained in a study of regulatory T cells in long-lasting Graves disease (TCRdb year 2021). Regarding the research as a whole: Newly diagnosed Graves' disease patients had taken antithyroid drugs for less than 3 months. Patients with persistent Graves' disease were compared with patients with newly diagnosed Graves' disease using TCR sequencing and RNA sequencing of peripheral blood. The study took place in China and was registered as a clinical trial. TCR sequencing covered roughly 13 persistent and roughly 20 newly diagnosed Graves' disease patients, some 33 samples in total. Results and caveats for the whole study, not just this receptor: Persistent disease showed preferential use of TRBV28, TRBJ1-2 and TRBJ2-5, whereas newly diagnosed disease favored TRBV20-1 and TRBJ2-1. Only the TCR beta chain was sequenced and analyzed. Only peripheral blood was studied, because thyroid tissue, the primary lesion, was inaccessible. The authors acknowledged the small sample size as a limitation that may reduce accuracy. Persistent Graves' disease patients showed lower TCR Shannon entropy and fewer highly expanded clones than newly diagnosed patients, suggesting clonal expansion. Persistent patients shared more public clonotypes among themselves (2,741) than newly diagnosed patients did (approximately 970).

The library was prepared using multiplex PCR. Sequencing took place on an Illumina HiSeq 4000. CDR3 regions were amplified by Arm-PCR with iRepertoire HTBI primers to construct TCR beta libraries. Before sequencing, the PCR products went through gel purification. As for the original processing: Across samples, 60 to 80 TRBV and approximately 15 TRBJ segments were identified and used for gene usage analysis of CDR3 amino acid clonotypes. Filtered high-quality paired reads were merged into contigs using COPE and FqMerger. BLAST was used to align contigs to IMGT TRBV, TRBD and TRBJ reference genes, with CDR3 defined following IMGT. Clonotypes above 0.1% frequency were classified as highly expanded clones. Shannon entropy was used to measure repertoire diversity, and the Gini coefficient was used to measure V-J evenness. A clonotype found in more than one individual was treated as public. The public reads were reanalyzed by TCRdb: fastp trimming at Q25, MiXCR alignment, in-frame beta chains only. Each entry merges the rows of one CDR3 protein and shows their most common DNA and genes. The V and J calls and clone size come from TCRdb's table, not from the authors' own analysis. The sample table contains a few hundred thousand distinct CDR3 sequences; only one count was recorded for 10% to 15% of them. The top ten clones comprise approximately 20% of the sample.

This sample also belongs to another study, concerning T cells in Graves' hyperthyroidism and ophthalmopathy. The other study reports the following: Stable Graves' hyperthyroidism was defined as the absence of progression to ophthalmopathy over 18 months of follow-up. The hyperthyroidism patients were between 18 and 65 years old and newly diagnosed, with a disease duration of less than 2 months. Exclusion was applied to patients with uncontrolled infections, other autoimmune diseases, pregnancy or lactation. Diagnoses relied on clinical symptoms, serum thyroxine and TRAb, thyroid ultrasound and orbital computed tomography. The first round of RT-PCR for the TCR CDR3 was performed with the HTBI primer set and the Qiagen OneStep RT-PCR kit. Most expanded thyroid clonotypes (frequency above 0.001) were also detected in blood, suggesting blood repertoires may reflect thyroid immune responses. A 13 V-J signature model separated ophthalmopathy from stable hyperthyroidism, with approximately 87% sensitivity and 81% to 82% specificity in cross-validation and 80%/75% in testing. In validation, the model predicted progression to ophthalmopathy a median of roughly 6.5 months before onset, with over 55% sensitivity and almost 75% specificity. A discovery cohort of fewer than 110 patients, about 40 with Graves' ophthalmopathy and approximately 60 with stable Graves' hyperthyroidism, was used to find distinguishing TCR V-J signatures. Prospective prediction of ophthalmopathy was tested in an independent validation cohort of fewer than 20 hyperthyroidism patients and approximately 17 patients who later progressed to ophthalmopathy. The approximately 100 discovery patients were randomly split 7:3 into training and test sets. In roughly six Graves' hyperthyroidism patients, the study also compared T-cell repertoires from thyroid tissue with T-cell repertoires from blood. After blood sampling, hyperthyroidism patients were treated with methimazole at a starting dose of 30 mg daily, and ophthalmopathy patients were treated with high-dose intravenous methylprednisolone. A second multiplex PCR round built the libraries, followed by size selection and purification. Libraries were sequenced paired-end with 100 bp reads on an Illumina HiSeq2000. SOAPnuke was used to process the raw data, with reads discarded if the reads contained adapters or uncalled bases, had a mean Phred below 15, or lacked an exact constant-primer or identifier match. COPE v1.2.5 was used to merge high-quality paired reads, and clonotypes were defined as unique nucleotide sequences. Clonotypes were aligned to IMGT TRBV, TRBD and TRBJ reference segments using MiTCR v1.1. Only V-J combinations with frequency above 0.0001, covering about 99% of repertoires, were analysed. The TCS score was defined as the ratio of F50 (clonal expansion) to E x V (chaos), calculated using BLOSUM62-based TCRdist between CDR3 peptides within each V-J. Welch's t-statistics and random forest reduced around 550 V-J features to roughly 13, which were used in a naive Bayes classifier (R e1071). Sample size was not statistically predetermined, and investigators were not blinded to group allocation. TCR Vbeta CDR3 sequencing of around 130 peripheral blood samples (over 40 ophthalmopathy, 75 hyperthyroidism and roughly 17 progressor patients) is reported in the paper.

Specimen: peripheral blood mononuclear cells (PBMCs), collected at new diagnosis, from a patient treated with antithyroid drugs. The sequence derives from a woman under 30 with Graves disease. Donor details come from another sample of the same person, matched by shared clones. Recombination linked TRBV20-1 to TRBJ1-2, with the D segment identity uncertain. The sequenced DNA is TGCAGTGCTAGAGACCCGGGTCACTATTACACCTTC. Translated, it gives CSARDPGHYYTF.